The TCR beta chain described here comes from a study of T cell responses to AZD1222 COVID-19 vaccine. Points from the study as a whole: Mostly white British, mostly female donors; authors suggested clonal diversity may be underestimated. The number of AZD1222 recipients seropositive at baseline was only five to seven. At 160-218 and 743-854, vaccine-associated CD4 TCRs were dominant, and they spanned spike. Reportedly, nearly half of unique spike TCRs recognized epitopes outside B.1.351/B.1.1.7 mutations.

Regarding this clone: Its antigen remains unknown.

Between the trimmed V and J ends, which lost 3 bases and 4 bases, there was a span of 13 bases. Germline V gene data show CDR1 as SGHRS and CDR2 as YFSETQ. CDR3 size: 14 residues. Here immunoSEQ multiplex PCR was the method, and the copy in TCRdb shows in-frame clones only, minus some. The table includes approximately 200,000 clones, about 90% detected once. The origin of this receptor is an adult in good health. This sample comprised peripheral blood, obtained on day 0 of AZD1222 vaccination. The V call is TRBV5-1, the J call TRBJ1-1, with D possibly matching TRBD1 (5 bases). The CDR3 nucleotides are TGCGCCAGCAGCTCGACAGAGGTGGGCACTGAAGCTTTCTTT. This encodes CASSSTEVGTEAFF.